Each of the 7 T cell receptor beta chains below was sequenced from the same sample in a study of blood T cells in healthy people across ages. A second PCR, run for about 7 to 11 cycles, used a sample-barcoded 5' primer plus a J-beta primer mix. In TCRdb, the 5' RACE reads were re-called with MiXCR into one record per CDR3 protein. The data show 550,000 to 750,000 distinct CDR3 sequences, with more than 20% seen just once and roughly 3.6% held by the top ten. Input material: blood. The receptors were gathered from a man aged 70 or older in good health.

This clonotype was found a few times. V is TRBV28 and J is TRBJ1-6, with D perhaps TRBD1 (5 bases). The germline CDR1 and CDR2 sequences are MDHEN and SYDVKM. Trimming took 5 bases from V and 7 from J, leaving 6 bases between them. The CDR3 loop spans 12 amino acids. In DNA, the CDR3 is TGTGCCAGCAGTCACAGGAATTCACCCCTCCACTTT. Translated, it gives CASSHRNSPLHF.

This rearrangement joins TRBV15 to TRBJ2-5; 7 bases are a match to TRBD1. CDR3 length: 15 amino acids. V trimming: 1 base; J trimming: 5 bases; junction bases outside the gene matches: 7. Germline loops: CDR1 LNHNV, CDR2 YYDKDF (reference sequence). CDR3 nucleotide sequence: TGTGCCACCAGCAGAGGACAGGGAGTTGGGGAGACCCAGTACTTC. This gives the protein CATSRGQGVGETQYF.

This clonotype was seen at least ten times. This chain uses TRBV28 with TRBJ2-4; 8 nucleotides agree with TRBD2. Germline loops: CDR1 MDHEN, CDR2 SYDVKM. V lost 5 bases and J lost 0; bases outside the gene matches: 3. The CDR3 is made up of 15 amino acids. CDR3 residues: CASSTSGLAKNIQYF. DNA of the CDR3: TGTGCCAGCAGTACTAGCGGTCTAGCCAAAAACATTCAGTACTTC.

The chain links TRBV10-3 to TRBJ2-3, with D possibly being TRBD1 (5 bases). Trimming stripped 10 bases from V and 6 bases from J, with 20 bases between. The CDR3 runs 14 residues. Germline V CDR1 and CDR2: ENHRY, SYGVKD. CDR3 in DNA: TGTGCCACCGGAAGAAACCTACAGGATGATACGCAGTATTTT. Residues: CATGRNLQDDTQYF.

The rearrangement uses TRBV29-1 and TRBJ2-3, with D maybe TRBD2 (6 bases). CDR1 and CDR2 (germline): SQVTM, ANQGSEA. This CDR3 comprises 11 residues. V was pared by 7 bases and J by 8 bases, with 13 bases between. The CDR3 coding sequence is TGCAGCGCTGCGACTAGTTCTACGCAGTATTTT. Amino acids: CSAATSSTQYF.

The rearrangement joins TRBV5-1 to TRBJ1-5, with 7 positions matching TRBD1. Germline V gene data show CDR1 as SGHRS and CDR2 as YFSETQ. The junction had 8 bases not matched to a gene; V was cut back by 4 bases and J by 7 bases. The CDR3 runs to 14 residues. This CDR3 reads CASSPDRVGQPQHF. The CDR3 bases are TGCGCCAGCAGCCCAGACAGGGTGGGACAGCCCCAGCATTTT.

This clonotype appeared a few times. The rearrangement links TRBV7-8 to TRBJ2-5, with 9 bases matching TRBD1. Near its end, the DNA agrees better with TRBJ2-7, so the J call may be wrong. Looked up from germline, CDR1 is SGHVS and CDR2 is FQNEAQ. The CDR3 totals 17 residues. The CDR3 sequence is CASSLGVGTGNSYEQYF. In nucleotides, the CDR3 is TGTGCCAGCAGCTTAGGAGTTGGGACAGGGAACTCCTACGAGCAGTACTTC.